One T cell receptor beta chain is described in this entry. Which antigen it targets is not known. No much larger clone is present one base from it, and per-base qualities are unavailable. The collaborating institutions used their own protocols to collect whole blood in K2EDTA tubes. Collaborator samples were shipped for TCRbeta analysis as frozen whole blood, isolated PBMCs, or DNA extracted from either sample type. This sample stems from a study of blood T cell repertoires in COVID-19 (TCRdb year 2020). Notes on the research overall: Samples covering the acute and convalescent phases of COVID-19 were provided by collaborators in the United States, Italy and Spain. Subjects who had been exposed to COVID-19, were actively infected with it, or had recovered from it provided the deeply sampled blood TCRbeta repertoires that made up the dataset. The samples were drawn from the first 160 participants of the ongoing ImmuneRACE study and from over 950 subjects provided by 6 global collaborators. Where available, HLA class I and class II types were obtained from metadata supplied by the sample provider rather than from assay-based typing. The sample metadata nearly always contained a de-identified subject ID, COVID-19 status, age in years and sex. The repertoires were released in a freely available public database intended as a resource for research on the immune response to SARS-CoV-2. The prospective study material was composed of cDNA or gDNA derived from T cells, B-cell-depleted T cells, or PBMCs. The paper as a whole reports these results and caveats: The amount of clinical and demographic metadata varied by source and participant and was provided uncurated.

The CDR3 numbers 13 residues from cysteine through phenylalanine. CDR3 DNA only is kept here, 39 bases in frame from base 1. V is clipped by 4 bases and J by 0 bases, and the sequence between their germline boundaries is 9 bases long. CDR1 SQVTM and CDR2 ANQGSEA are derived from the germline V gene. TCRbeta CDR3 regions were amplified from genomic DNA by means of the immunoSEQ Assay, a bias-controlled multiplex PCR. The authors processed their data as follows. The number of nucleated cells in each sample was estimated from the amplification of reference gene primers within the assay. Sequence reads were collapsed and filtered to measure the absolute abundance of every unique TCRbeta CDR3 rearrangement. For each sample, productive Simpson clonality was calculated by taking the square root of Simpson's diversity index across productive rearrangements. As stored in TCRdb, this immuneACCESS dataset retains in-frame rearrangements with V and J assigned. A fraction of the clones does not appear; measured against another copy, unresolved V genes explain less than half of the discrepancy, and the remainder lacks a known reason. The V and J calls and clone size are taken from that table; D and trimming were inferred from the DNA. For this sample the table gives under 300,000 clones, of which about 82% were detected only once. Over 9% of the sample belongs to the ten largest clones.

The chain was built from TRBV29-1 and TRBJ1-1; the D segment cannot be called with confidence. Sequenced sample: peripheral blood. This TCR came from a man at least 80 years old with acute or convalescent COVID-19. The sequence in DNA is TGCAGCGTTGCACAACGAATGAACACTGAAGCTTTCTTT. The encoded protein is CSVAQRMNTEAFF. Where the CDR3 stops, the reference TRBV29-1 and TRBJ1-1 genes take over; the full variable domain is SAVISQKPSRDICQRGTSLTIQCQVDSQVTMMFWYRQQPGQSLTLIATANQGSEATYESGFVIDKFPISRPNLTFSTLTVSNMSPEDSSIYLCSVAQRMNTEAFFGQGTRLTVV.